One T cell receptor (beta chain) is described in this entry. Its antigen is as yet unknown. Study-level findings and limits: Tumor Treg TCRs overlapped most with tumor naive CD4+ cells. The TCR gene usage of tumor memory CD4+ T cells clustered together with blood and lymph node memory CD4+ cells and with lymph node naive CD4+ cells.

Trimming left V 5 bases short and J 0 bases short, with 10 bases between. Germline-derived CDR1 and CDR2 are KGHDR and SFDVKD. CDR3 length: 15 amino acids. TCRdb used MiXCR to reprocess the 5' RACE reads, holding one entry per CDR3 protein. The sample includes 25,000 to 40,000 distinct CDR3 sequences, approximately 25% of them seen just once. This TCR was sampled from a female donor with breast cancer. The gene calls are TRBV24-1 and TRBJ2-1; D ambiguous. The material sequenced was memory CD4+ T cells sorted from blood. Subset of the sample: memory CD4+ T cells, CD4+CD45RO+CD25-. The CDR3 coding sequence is TGTGCCACCAGTGGTCGCAAGAGCTCCTACAATGAGCAGTTCTTC. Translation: CATSGRKSSYNEQFF.